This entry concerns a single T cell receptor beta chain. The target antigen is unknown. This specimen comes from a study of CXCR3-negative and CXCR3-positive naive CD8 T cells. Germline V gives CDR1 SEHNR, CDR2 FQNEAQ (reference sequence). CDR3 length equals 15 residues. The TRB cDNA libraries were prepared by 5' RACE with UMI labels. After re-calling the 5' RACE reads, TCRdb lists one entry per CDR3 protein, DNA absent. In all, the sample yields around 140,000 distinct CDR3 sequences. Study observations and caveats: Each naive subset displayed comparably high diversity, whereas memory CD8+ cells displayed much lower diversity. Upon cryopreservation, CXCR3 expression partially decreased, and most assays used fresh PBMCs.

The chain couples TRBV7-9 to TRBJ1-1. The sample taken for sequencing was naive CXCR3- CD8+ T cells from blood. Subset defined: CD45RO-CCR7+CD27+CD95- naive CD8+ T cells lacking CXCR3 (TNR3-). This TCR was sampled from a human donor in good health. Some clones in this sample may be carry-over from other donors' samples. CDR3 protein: CASSLLDPMNTEAFF.